This T cell receptor (beta chain) was obtained from a study of monozygotic twins with inflammatory bowel disease. Study-level findings and limits: Relative clonotype sharing with others was diminished in IBD patients versus healthy twins, particularly with disease activity.

A remark on this clonotype: Its antigen is not identified.

This CDR3 is 15 amino acids long. Germline-derived CDR1 and CDR2 are KGHSH and LQKENI. TCRdb re-called the 5' RACE reads; one entry per CDR3 protein, DNA not given. Its clone listing holds some 330,000 distinct CDR3 sequences. The clonotype comes from a human donor with ulcerative colitis or Crohn's disease, or a healthy co-twin of an affected twin (not recorded which). The chain couples TRBV18 to TRBJ2-7; TCRdb's D call, TRBD1, is unchecked because there is no DNA. The specimen sequenced was blood. CDR3 in amino acids: CASSEKGRFSYEQYF.